The 15 T cell receptor beta chains below were found in one sample sequenced in a study of blood T cells in healthy people across ages. Sample-barcoded 5' priming and a J-beta primer mix drove a second PCR of 7 to 11 cycles. TCRdb reprocessed the 5' RACE reads via MiXCR and lists one record per CDR3 protein. The repertoire has about 630,000 distinct CDR3 sequences, approximately 21% of them found once; the top ten carry roughly 3.9%. The source material was blood. These receptors were taken from a man between 65 and 85 years old in good health.

The rearrangement uses TRBV7-2 and TRBJ1-1; 7 bases are a match to TRBD1. The trim removed 3 bases at V and 1 base at J, leaving 5 bases unmatched. Germline V CDR1 and CDR2: SGHTA, FQGNSA. The CDR3 extends over 15 amino acids. CDR3: CASSFAGTANTEAFF. The CDR3 nucleotides are TGTGCCAGCAGCTTCGCTGGGACAGCGAACACTGAAGCTTTCTTT.

This clonotype was detected only a few times. This chain uses TRBV12-3 or TRBV12-4 with TRBJ2-5, with D hard to call. This CDR3 contains 13 residues. V was shortened by 6 bases and J by 2 bases, with 10 bases between the two germline ends. The CDR3 nucleotides are TGTGCCAGCAGGGGAATGTGGCAAGAGACCCAGTACTTC. Its translation is CASRGMWQETQYF.

This clonotype came up many times. This chain links TRBV10-3 with TRBJ2-5; D gene ambiguous. Trimming took off 4 bases at V and 2 bases at J, with 8 bases between the two ends. Germline assignment: CDR1 ENHRY and CDR2 SYGVKD. This CDR3 spans 13 amino acids. In nucleotides, the CDR3 is TGTGCCATCAGTGGAGCGCTACAAGAGACCCAGTACTTC. Translating it yields CAISGALQETQYF.

This chain connects TRBV3-1 to TRBJ2-7; D possibly corresponds to TRBD1 (6 bases). V was shortened by 2 bases and J by 3 bases, with 8 bases between the two germline ends. The V gene's germline CDR1 is LGHDT and CDR2 YNNKEL (reference sequence). CDR3 size: 13 residues. In DNA, the CDR3 is TGTGCCAGCAGCCAACGGGACAACTACGAGCAGTACTTC. Protein: CASSQRDNYEQYF.

This rearrangement joins TRBV4-1 to TRBJ2-7; 11 nucleotides match TRBD2. With 2 bases clipped from V and 0 bases from J, the junction kept 6 bases outside the gene matches. This CDR3 region has 17 residues. The germline gives CDR1 MGHRA, CDR2 YSYEKL. CDR3 region: CASSQRLAGTPSYEQYF. CDR3 in DNA: TGCGCCAGCAGCCAAAGACTAGCGGGAACACCCTCCTACGAGCAGTACTTC.

This clonotype appeared a few times. This chain links TRBV4-1 with TRBJ1-2; D unclear. The germline V and J ends were trimmed by 3 bases and 2 bases, with 13 bases remaining between them. The CDR3 sequence is 15 residues long. CDR1 is MGHRA and CDR2 is YSYEKL in the germline V gene. The CDR3 coding sequence is TGCGCCAGCAGCCAGATTCTGGGCAGCAACTATGGCTACACCTTC. The encoded protein is CASSQILGSNYGYTF.

This rearrangement joins TRBV18 to TRBJ2-5; D gene uncertain. Germline V lookup: CDR1 KGHSH, CDR2 LQKENI. CDR3 size: 13 residues. Deletions cut 5 bases from V and 4 bases from J, with 11 bases between. The chain's CDR3 is CASSVLVGETQYF. The CDR3 DNA is TGTGCCAGCTCAGTTTTGGTAGGAGAGACCCAGTACTTC.

This clonotype appeared a few times. The chain carries TRBV24-1 and TRBJ2-1; D is uncertain. Between the trimmed V and J ends, which lost 2 bases and 8 bases, there was a span of 6 bases. This CDR3 is 12 amino acids long. From germline, CDR1 is KGHDR and CDR2 SFDVKD. The CDR3 loop reads CATSDSRDEQFF. The DNA of the CDR3 is TGTGCCACCAGTGATTCCCGGGATGAGCAGTTCTTC.

This clonotype has a handful of counts. The chain uses TRBV6-2 or TRBV6-3 and TRBJ2-3, with D unclear. Germline V gene data show CDR1 as MNHEY and CDR2 as SVGEGT. CDR3 length: 14 amino acids. The germline V and J ends were trimmed by 8 bases and 4 bases, with 16 bases remaining between them. CDR3 DNA: TGTGCCAGCCTTCGGACCCAGAGCGCAGATACGCAGTATTTT. This sequence encodes CASLRTQSADTQYF.

The chain joins TRBV14 to TRBJ2-1; 8 positions agree with TRBD2. There are 16 residues in the CDR3. The germline V gene encodes CDR1 SGHDN and CDR2 FVKESK. V gave up 4 bases and J gave up 4 bases; unmatched junction bases: 9. CDR3 in DNA: TGTGCCAGCAGCCCCCGCCTGATAGCGGGATACAATGAGCAGTTCTTC. This codes for CASSPRLIAGYNEQFF.

In its sample, this clonotype was seen a few times. The chain carries TRBV3-1 and TRBJ2-5; possible D gene TRBD2, 5 bases. Trimming left V 5 bases short and J 2 bases short, with 18 bases between. The CDR3 consists of 16 residues. The V gene's germline CDR1 is LGHDT and CDR2 YNNKEL (reference sequence). In nucleotides, the CDR3 is TGTGCCAGCAGCTCCAACCGTGGGAGCGAACAAGAGACCCAGTACTTC. It codes for CASSSNRGSEQETQYF.

This clonotype was observed at least ten times. This rearrangement joins TRBV12-3 or TRBV12-4 to TRBJ2-7, with 7 bases aligning to TRBD2. V lost 2 bases and J lost 3; bases outside the gene matches: 7. This CDR3 contains 15 residues. CDR3 amino acids: CASSLWGGSHYEQYF. Here the CDR3 DNA reads TGTGCCAGCAGTTTATGGGGCGGGAGCCACTACGAGCAGTACTTC.

This clonotype was detected a few times. The chain carries TRBV5-1 and TRBJ1-1, with D possibly TRBD1 on 5 matching bases. Trimming took off 4 bases at V and 4 bases at J, with 14 bases between the two ends. The CDR3 is made up of 14 amino acids. The germline V gene has CDR1 SGHRS and CDR2 YFSETQ. CDR3 in amino acids: CASSMDGASTEAFF. The CDR3 region has the DNA TGCGCCAGCAGCATGGACGGGGCGAGCACTGAAGCTTTCTTT. Filled out from reference TRBV5-1 and TRBJ1-1, the complete variable domain reads KAGVTQTPRYLIKTRGQQVTLSCSPISGHRSVSWYQQTPGQGLQFLFEYFSETQRNKGNFPGRFSGRQFSNSRSEMNVSTLELGDSALYLCASSMDGASTEAFFGQGTRLTVV.

There are a few counts of this clonotype. The germline gene is not matched at one end of the junction; a read error may be the cause. This chain connects TRBV29-1 to TRBJ1-4, with 9 bases that match TRBD1. Germline CDR1 SQVTM, CDR2 ANQGSEA. The CDR3 consists of 13 residues. The DNA for the CDR3 is TGCAGCGTACAGGGGGCAGCTAATGAAAAACCGTTTTTT. Translation gives CSVQGAANEKPFF.

The rearrangement links TRBV2 to TRBJ2-2; 9 nucleotides match TRBD2. With 3 bases clipped from V and 4 bases from J, the junction kept 3 bases outside the gene matches. The CDR3 extends over 15 amino acids. CDR1 SNHLY and CDR2 FYNNEI come from the germline V gene. The CDR3 loop is CASSEAGGVTGELFF. The CDR3 nucleotides read TGTGCCAGCAGTGAGGCGGGAGGGGTCACCGGGGAGCTGTTTTTT.